These T cell receptor beta chains were read from a single sample in a study of blood T cells in healthy people across ages. TCRdb processed the 5' RACE reads anew with MiXCR; each CDR3 protein has one entry. The sample holds over 300,000 distinct CDR3 sequences, approximately 51% seen once. The sample comprised blood. The source of these receptors is a man aged 55 to 69 in good health. Each CDR3 is given with its conserved first and last residue. A D gene is named only where the DNA matches it firmly. Size tells how often a clone was seen (once, few, many) or the class of an expanded clone, and some rows leave it out.

TRBV28	.	.	TRBJ1-2	CASSFGGSIYGYTF	TGTGCCAGCAGTTTCGGGGGCAGCATCTATGGCTACACCTTC
TRBV29-1	TRBD1	once	TRBJ2-1	CSTSGQGTYNEQFF	TGCAGCACTTCGGGACAGGGGACCTACAATGAGCAGTTCTTC
TRBV20-1	.	.	TRBJ1-2	CSARDVQGHYGYTF	TGCAGTGCTCGAGATGTCCAGGGACACTATGGCTACACCTTC
TRBV7-2	.	once	TRBJ2-5	CASSYSSSLPEQYF	TGTGCCAGCAGCTACAGCTCTTCTCTGCCTGAGCAGTACTTC
TRBV7-9	TRBD1	.	TRBJ2-5	CASSPPDRGYQETQYF	TGTGCCAGCAGCCCCCCCGACAGGGGGTACCAAGAGACCCAGTACTTC
TRBV28	.	.	TRBJ1-2	CASQGIGGYTF	TGTGCCAGCCAGGGGATTGGTGGCTACACCTTC
TRBV25-1	.	.	TRBJ1-1	CASNRRRAFF	TGTGCCAGCAATAGAAGGCGAGCTTTCTTT
TRBV7-2	.	few	TRBJ2-2	CASSLGVGSGELFF	TGTGCCAGCAGCTTAGGTGTTGGGTCCGGGGAGCTGTTTTTT
TRBV29-1	.	once	TRBJ2-1	CSVYDYYNEQFF	TGCAGCGTCTACGACTACTACAATGAGCAGTTCTTC
TRBV29-1	TRBD2	.	TRBJ2-1	CSVAGLAANEQFF	TGCAGCGTTGCGGGACTAGCGGCGAATGAGCAGTTCTTC
TRBV7-9	.	.	TRBJ2-2	CASSVGGATGELFF	TGTGCCAGCAGCGTAGGAGGGGCCACTGGGGAGCTGTTTTTT
TRBV29-1	.	.	TRBJ2-7	CSGGGGQIHEQYF	TGCAGCGGTGGCGGGGGACAGATCCACGAGCAGTACTTC
TRBV5-4	.	once	TRBJ2-7	CASSLQKYPYEQYF	TGTGCCAGCAGCCTCCAGAAGTACCCCTACGAGCAGTACTTC
TRBV2	.	.	TRBJ2-1	CASKTEYNEQFF	TGTGCCAGCAAGACAGAATACAATGAGCAGTTCTTC
TRBV11-2	.	.	TRBJ1-6	CASSQPGPLHF	TGTGCCAGCAGCCAACCGGGACCCCTCCACTTT
TRBV12-3/TRBV12-4	TRBD1	.	TRBJ2-7	CASSLSGTGKREQYF	TGTGCCAGCAGCCTCTCCGGGACAGGGAAACGTGAGCAGTACTTC
TRBV6-5	TRBD1	.	TRBJ1-5	CASRSDRNSNQPQHF	TGTGCCAGCCGATCGGACAGGAATAGCAATCAGCCCCAGCATTTT
TRBV6-4	TRBD2	.	TRBJ2-1	CASSELAGGLGEQFF	TGTGCCAGCAGTGAACTAGCGGGAGGCTTAGGTGAGCAGTTCTTC
TRBV6-5	.	.	TRBJ1-2	CASSTTGCSYTF	TGTGCCAGCAGTACGACAGGTTGTAGCTACACCTTC
TRBV20-1	.	.	TRBJ1-5	CSAREGAGGGQPQHF	TGCAGTGCTAGAGAGGGAGCGGGGGGCGGGCAGCCCCAGCATTTT
TRBV6-5	TRBD1	.	TRBJ2-1	CASSPRDSLSYNEQFF	TGTGCCAGCAGTCCCCGGGACAGCCTGTCCTACAATGAGCAGTTCTTC
TRBV7-2	.	.	TRBJ2-1	CASSLGASGVRGEQFF	TGTGCCAGCAGCTTAGGGGCGTCAGGGGTACGAGGTGAGCAGTTCTTC
TRBV20-1	TRBD1	.	TRBJ2-1	CSALGQGRGGNPNEQFF	TGCAGCGCCCTGGGACAGGGGAGGGGGGGGAACCCCAATGAGCAGTTCTTC
TRBV27	.	.	TRBJ2-7	CASFPRPHYEQYF	TGTGCCAGCTTCCCAAGGCCCCACTACGAGCAGTACTTC
TRBV21-1	.	.	TRBJ2-3	CASSKAIIVGRATDTQYF	TGTGCCAGCAGCAAAGCGATAATTGTTGGCAGAGCCACAGATACGCAGTATTTT
TRBV6-6	.	few	TRBJ2-7	CASSYLRSEQYF	TGTGCCAGCAGTTACTTGAGGAGTGAGCAGTACTTC
TRBV12-3/TRBV12-4	.	many	TRBJ2-7	CASRQGTPPYEQYF	TGTGCCAGCAGACAGGGTACTCCGCCCTACGAGCAGTACTTC
TRBV7-3	TRBD1	.	TRBJ2-1	CASSLTGTGRNEQFF	TGTGCCAGCAGCCTCACCGGGACAGGGAGAAATGAGCAGTTCTTC
TRBV10-3	.	.	TRBJ2-7	CAISPGPPAYEHYF	TGTGCCATCAGCCCTGGGCCGCCGGCCTACGAGCACTACTTC
TRBV20-1	.	.	TRBJ2-1	CSARGPSGANEQFF	TGCAGTGCTAGAGGGCCGTCCGGGGCCAATGAGCAGTTCTTC
TRBV4-2	.	.	TRBJ2-5	CASSQSPQETQYF	TGTGCCAGCAGCCAATCCCCCCAAGAGACCCAGTACTTC
TRBV6-6	.	.	TRBJ1-2	CASSYSQASNYGYTF	TGTGCCAGCAGTTACTCCCAGGCGTCCAACTATGGCTACACCTTC
TRBV7-2	.	.	TRBJ2-6	CASSFKGGPTNVLTF	TGTGCCAGCAGCTTCAAGGGGGGGCCGACCAACGTCCTGACTTTC
TRBV6-2/TRBV6-3	.	.	TRBJ1-2	CASSYEAGRGYTF	TGTGCCAGCAGTTACGAGGCAGGGCGAGGCTACACCTTC
TRBV29-1	.	many	TRBJ2-7	CSVATAKGMQYF	TGCAGCGTCGCCACGGCCAAGGGGATGCAGTACTTC
TRBV15	.	.	TRBJ1-6	CATSSSWTVNSPLHF	TGTGCCACCAGCAGCTCGTGGACAGTGAATTCACCCCTCCACTTT
TRBV20-1	TRBD1	.	TRBJ1-4	CSAMNRGLVEKLFF	TGCAGTGCTATGAACAGGGGGCTGGTTGAAAAACTGTTTTTT
TRBV6-2/TRBV6-3	.	.	TRBJ1-2	CASSHLWEQASTMGYTF	TGTGCCAGCAGTCACTTATGGGAACAGGCCTCGACTATGGGCTACACCTTC
TRBV7-9	.	.	TRBJ2-2	CASSPTENTGELFF	TGTGCCAGCAGCCCCACAGAGAACACCGGGGAGCTGTTTTTT
TRBV7-8	.	.	TRBJ2-7	CASSLRLPGRSYEQYF	TGTGCCAGCAGCTTACGGCTTCCAGGCCGATCCTACGAGCAGTACTTC
TRBV10-3	.	.	TRBJ1-6	CAISESFNSPLHF	TGTGCCATCAGTGAGTCGTTCAATTCACCCCTCCACTTT
TRBV14	TRBD2	.	TRBJ2-1	CASSPGLAAYSYNEQFF	TGTGCCAGCAGCCCAGGACTAGCGGCTTACTCCTACAATGAGCAGTTCTTC
TRBV5-1	.	.	TRBJ2-6	CASSLGGASMGGANVLTF	TGCGCCAGCAGCTTGGGAGGAGCTTCCATGGGGGGGGCCAACGTCCTGACTTTC
TRBV7-8	TRBD2	few	TRBJ2-7	CASSSTRAGMGEQYF	TGTGCCAGCAGCTCCACGCGAGCGGGGATGGGCGAGCAGTACTTC
TRBV6-1	.	few	TRBJ1-2	CASSEGRAAYGYTF	TGTGCCAGCAGTGAAGGCAGGGCGGCTTATGGCTACACCTTC
TRBV20-1	.	few	TRBJ2-4	CSARASRAGIQYF	TGCAGTGCTAGAGCTTCGCGGGCCGGCATTCAGTACTTC
TRBV11-2	.	once	TRBJ2-7	CASSGPGLSYEQYF	TGTGCCAGCAGCGGACCGGGACTCTCCTACGAGCAGTACTTC
TRBV20-1	TRBD2	few	TRBJ2-7	CSALGTSGFYEQYF	TGCAGTGCTCTGGGGACTAGCGGGTTCTACGAGCAGTACTTC
TRBV11-2	TRBD1	.	TRBJ1-1	CASSSRQGGAFF	TGTGCCAGCAGCTCGAGACAGGGAGGAGCTTTCTTT